The 21 T cell receptor beta chains presented below share a single source sample, sequenced in a study of shared clonotypes between healthy human individuals. The assay was immunoSEQ multiplex PCR, and TCRdb's table has in-frame clones only and misses some. The repertoire holds about 2.2 million clones, with 80% to 95% as singletons. Terminally differentiated effector memory CD45RA+ cells were excluded from the naive CD8 cells, which were CD45RO-negative and positively selected for CCR7. Sequencing was performed on naive CD8+ T cells from PBMCs. The receptors come from a man aged 18 to 30 in good health. Some clones in this sample may be carry-over from other donors' samples.

This clone was seen more than once but under ten times. The J gene is TRBJ2-2, the V gene TRBV6-4, with D perhaps TRBD2 (5 bases). V was trimmed by 3 bases and J by 3 bases, leaving 8 bases between them. Germline values: CDR1 MRHNA, CDR2 SNTAGT. The CDR3 covers 14 residues. CDR3 sequence (DNA): TGTGCCAGCAGTGAGTCCGGGGACACCGGGGAGCTGTTTTTT. The encoded protein is CASSESGDTGELFF.

V usage is TRBV30 and J usage is TRBJ2-2; D ambiguous. V lost 4 bases, J lost 0 bases, and 9 bases lay in between. Germline-derived CDR1 and CDR2 are GTSNPN and SVGIG (reference sequence). This CDR3 has 14 amino acids. CDR3 coding DNA: TGTGCCTGGACCGGCGCGGCGAACACCGGGGAGCTGTTTTTT. It encodes CAWTGAANTGELFF.

The CDR3 reads CAISESPGQAMNQPQHF. For the CDR3, the DNA is TGTGCCATCAGTGAGTCTCCGGGACAGGCGATGAATCAGCCCCAGCATTTT. The chain combines TRBV10-3 with TRBJ1-5; 8 positions match TRBD1. The germline V gene has CDR1 ENHRY and CDR2 SYGVKD. Germline trimming cut 0 bases from V and 4 bases from J; bases unmatched to any gene: 8. The CDR3 runs to 17 residues.

This sequence joins TRBV7-2 and TRBJ1-5, with 7 bases matching TRBD1. The CDR3 is 15 amino acids. Germline CDR1 reads SGHTA; CDR2 reads FQGNSA. Losses at the gene ends were 5 bases for V and 0 bases for J; bases not matched to a gene: 4. The CDR3 region has the DNA TGTGCCAGCAGCCAGGGACAGATTAGCAATCAGCCCCAGCATTTT. Translating gives CASSQGQISNQPQHF.

V is TRBV5-4 and J is TRBJ2-1; D perhaps matches TRBD2 (6 bases). The germline CDR1 and CDR2 sequences are SGHNT and YYREEE (reference sequence). V dropped 2 bases and J dropped 2 bases, with 11 bases sitting between them. This CDR3 has 15 amino acids. The CDR3 here is CASSLTGGTYNEQFF. DNA of the CDR3: TGTGCCAGCAGCTTAACCGGGGGAACCTACAATGAGCAGTTCTTC.

Turning to this clone: Other DNA sequences in the same sample also yield this CDR3. The chain recombines TRBV9 with TRBJ2-7; 8 bases fit TRBD1. The germline CDR1 and CDR2 sequences are SGDLS and YYNGEE. The CDR3 contains 14 residues. V was clipped by 0 bases and J by 6 bases; unmatched bases: 5. CDR3 amino acids: CASSVGQGSGEQYF. The CDR3 region has the DNA TGTGCCAGCAGCGTAGGACAGGGGAGCGGCGAGCAGTACTTC.

V usage is TRBV4-3 and J usage is TRBJ1-1; D ambiguous. V was clipped by 0 bases and J by 5 bases, with 10 bases between them. The CDR3 runs 14 residues. CDR1 LGHNA and CDR2 YSLEER come from the germline V gene. The CDR3 DNA follows: TGCGCCAGCAGCCAAGACACGGGGAAAACTGAAGCTTTCTTT. Protein: CASSQDTGKTEAFF.

This clone was seen a single time. The chain carries TRBV27 and TRBJ2-1; 7 nucleotides align to TRBD2. Germline V gene data show CDR1 as MNHEY and CDR2 as SMNVEV (reference sequence). The trim removed 6 bases at V and 9 bases at J, leaving 11 bases unmatched. CDR3 length: 14 amino acids. Here the CDR3 reads CASSWGGSLVEQFF. The CDR3 nucleotides are TGTGCCAGCAGCTGGGGCGGGAGTTTAGTTGAGCAGTTCTTC.

The gene calls are TRBV7-2 and TRBJ1-1; D call uncertain. The CDR3 covers 13 residues. The germline V and J ends were trimmed by 1 base and 11 bases, with 14 bases remaining between them. Germline CDR1 reads SGHTA; CDR2 reads FQGNSA. CDR3 sequence: CASSLGPGLRAFF. The CDR3 bases are TGTGCCAGCAGCTTAGGTCCGGGCCTAAGGGCTTTCTTT.

The V call is TRBV7-9, the J call TRBJ2-3; 11 nucleotides agree with TRBD2. J gave up 5 bases and V 5 bases, and 9 bases lay outside the gene matches. The CDR3 sequence is 16 residues long. Looked up from germline, CDR1 is SEHNR and CDR2 is FQNEAQ (reference sequence). This CDR3 is CASSGLRLAGRDTQYF. The CDR3 DNA reads TGTGCCAGCAGCGGCCTACGACTAGCGGGACGAGATACGCAGTATTTT.

As DNA, the CDR3 is TGTGCCAGCAGCTTTTTTTCCGGGGAGCTGTTTTTT. Protein product: CASSFFSGELFF. The chain couples TRBV11-2 to TRBJ2-2, with no clear D. The CDR3 has 12 amino acids. V lost 3 bases to trimming and J lost 6 bases, with 5 bases between them. Germline lookup yields CDR1 SGHAT and CDR2 FQNNGV.

The V and J genes are TRBV5-8 and TRBJ1-2; no firm D call. The germline V gene encodes CDR1 SGHTS and CDR2 YDEGEE. V dropped 3 bases and J dropped 5 bases, with 14 bases sitting between them. This CDR3 is built from 14 residues. CDR3: CASSSVNGLYGYTF. The CDR3 DNA is TGTGCCAGCAGCTCAGTGAACGGGTTATATGGCTACACCTTC. Together with reference TRBV5-8 and TRBJ1-2, the CDR3 gives the full variable domain: EAGVTQSPTHLIKTRGQQATLRCSPISGHTSVYWYQQALGLGLQFLLWYDEGEERNRGNFPPRFSGRQFPNYSSELNVNALELEDSALYLCASSSVNGLYGYTFGSGTRLTVV.

This chain uses TRBV19 with TRBJ2-2, with D tentatively TRBD2 (7 bases). Trimming took 2 bases from V and 7 from J, leaving 11 bases between them. Germline CDR1 and CDR2: LNHDA and SQIVND (reference sequence). CDR3 length equals 14 residues. In DNA, the CDR3 is TGTGCCAGTAGTATACGGGGGGCGAACGGGGAGCTGTTTTTT. It codes for CASSIRGANGELFF.

The chain couples TRBV2 to TRBJ1-4, with D tentatively TRBD1 (5 bases). The CDR3 sequence is 17 residues long. Trimming removed 7 bases from V and 0 bases from J, with 18 bases in between. Germline V gene sequence: CDR1 SNHLY, CDR2 FYNNEI. The CDR3 sequence: CASNIYSGTATNEKLFF. The CDR3, as DNA: TGTGCCAGCAACATATATAGCGGGACCGCAACTAATGAAAAACTGTTTTTT. Drawing the rest from reference TRBV2 and TRBJ1-4, the complete variable domain is EPEVTQTPSHQVTQMGQEVILRCVPISNHLYFYWYRQILGQKVEFLVSFYNNEISEKSEIFDDQFSVERPDGSNFTLKIRSTKLEDSAMYFCASNIYSGTATNEKLFFGSGTQLSVL.

In this sample, this clone turned up once. The rearrangement joins TRBV11-2 to TRBJ1-1, with D possibly matching TRBD1 (5 bases). Germline assignment: CDR1 SGHAT and CDR2 FQNNGV. This CDR3 spans 17 amino acids. V dropped 4 bases and J dropped 1 base, with 19 bases sitting between them. CDR3 nucleotide sequence: TGTGCCAGCAGCTATTATTTTGCGCGGGGGACGAACACTGAAGCTTTCTTT. Encoded protein: CASSYYFARGTNTEAFF.

This chain links TRBV18 with TRBJ2-5; weak D call: TRBD2 (6 bases). This CDR3 contains 15 residues. V gave up 0 bases and J gave up 2 bases, with 10 bases separating them. The V gene's germline CDR1 is KGHSH and CDR2 LQKENI. CDR3 nucleotide sequence: TGTGCCAGCTCACCACCGGGACTGGGACAAGAGACCCAGTACTTC. Encoded protein: CASSPPGLGQETQYF.

The rearrangement uses TRBV27 and TRBJ1-1, with a possible D match to TRBD1 (6 bases). The CDR3 sequence is 16 residues long. Between the trimmed V and J ends, which lost 4 bases and 6 bases, there was a span of 21 bases. The germline V gene has CDR1 MNHEY and CDR2 SMNVEV (reference sequence). CDR3 sequence: CASSYNPRTALAEAFF. In DNA, the CDR3 is TGTGCCAGCAGTTATAACCCTCGGACAGCTTTGGCTGAAGCTTTCTTT.

The genes are TRBV28 and TRBJ1-3; D may be TRBD1 (5 bases). Trimming left V 4 bases short and J 3 bases short, with 16 bases between. Germline-derived CDR1 and CDR2 are MDHEN and SYDVKM. This CDR3 is 16 amino acids long. The DNA for the CDR3 is TGTGCCAGCAGTTCCTCCAGGGAGGCGCATGGAAACACCATATATTTT. Amino acid sequence: CASSSSREAHGNTIYF.

This chain links TRBV7-9 with TRBJ2-5; 10 nucleotides line up with TRBD2. V trimming: 5 bases; J trimming: 5 bases; junction bases outside the gene matches: 5. The germline V gene has CDR1 SEHNR and CDR2 FQNEAQ (reference sequence). This CDR3 is built from 14 residues. CDR3 DNA: TGTGCCAGCAGCGGAGCGGGAGGGCCCGAGACCCAGTACTTC. Its translation is CASSGAGGPETQYF.

The rearrangement uses TRBV9 and TRBJ2-1; 7 bases line up with TRBD2. The V segment lost 4 bases and the J segment 6 bases; nucleotides outside the gene matches: 13. Germline CDR1 is SGDLS and CDR2 is YYNGEE. This CDR3 is built from 16 residues. In DNA form, the CDR3 reads TGTGCCAGCAGCACTCGAGCGGGACCAGAATCCAATGAGCAGTTCTTC. Amino acid sequence: CASSTRAGPESNEQFF.

The chain employs TRBV11-2 and TRBJ2-1, with D possibly TRBD1 on 6 matching bases. Germline CDR1 SGHAT, CDR2 FQNNGV. The CDR3 has 15 amino acids. Between the trimmed V and J ends, which lost 5 bases and 0 bases, there was a span of 11 bases. This chain's CDR3 is CASSPTGISYNEQFF. In DNA form, the CDR3 reads TGTGCCAGCAGCCCTACAGGGATCTCCTACAATGAGCAGTTCTTC.